A selection of T cell receptor beta chains follows, all from one sample in a study of T cell changes during pregnancy in multiple sclerosis. Produced via immunoSEQ multiplex PCR; TCRdb's table is partial and in-frame only. The table shows about 44,000 clones, with 90% to 97% occurring only once. The sequences come from peripheral blood, collected in the second trimester of pregnancy. Receptor source: a female donor with multiple sclerosis, enrolled in a pregnancy study. Both conserved end residues are part of each CDR3. A D gene is named only where the DNA matches it firmly. Clone size, where shown, is once, few, many, or a class for clones that have expanded.

D	size	V	J	CDR3	DNA
TRBD1	-	TRBV5-5	TRBJ2-7	CASRAGQGPVKSYEQYF	TGTGCCAGCAGGGCCGGACAGGGGCCTGTTAAATCCTACGAGCAGTACTTC
-	-	TRBV11-1	TRBJ2-7	CASSFYRSYEQYF	TGTGCCAGCAGCTTTTACAGATCCTACGAGCAGTACTTC
-	-	TRBV5-1	TRBJ2-1	CASSFWGGLGNEQFF	TGCGCCAGCAGCTTTTGGGGGGGGCTCGGCAATGAGCAGTTCTTC
-	-	TRBV4-3	TRBJ2-5	CASSQGSRETQYF	TGCGCCAGCAGCCAAGGGAGTAGAGAGACCCAGTACTTC
-	-	TRBV27	TRBJ2-7	CASSLGVRTEQYF	TGTGCCAGCAGTTTAGGTGTTAGAACTGAGCAGTACTTC
-	-	TRBV14	TRBJ2-7	CASSQDSSMQYF	TGTGCCAGCAGCCAAGATAGTAGTATGCAGTACTTC
-	once	TRBV11-2	TRBJ2-7	CASSPPFYEQYF	TGTGCCAGCAGCCCCCCCTTTTACGAGCAGTACTTC
TRBD1	-	TRBV9	TRBJ1-4	CASSGRQGREKLFF	TGTGCCAGCAGCGGGCGACAGGGGCGTGAAAAACTGTTTTTT
-	-	TRBV6-6	TRBJ1-2	CASSYSGADGYTF	TGTGCCAGCAGTTACTCGGGGGCGGATGGCTACACCTTC
-	-	TRBV2	TRBJ1-5	CASIDRPYSNQPQHF	TGTGCCAGCATTGACAGGCCCTATAGCAATCAGCCCCAGCATTTT
TRBD2	-	TRBV28	TRBJ2-1	CASSLPLAGGYNEQFF	TGTGCCAGCAGTTTACCCCTAGCGGGAGGCTACAATGAGCAGTTCTTC
TRBD1	-	TRBV27	TRBJ1-2	CASSLSKGAYGYTF	TGTGCCAGCAGTTTATCAAAGGGGGCCTATGGCTACACCTTC
TRBD1	-	TRBV6-9	TRBJ1-1	CASSYRRGRAFF	TGTGCCAGCAGTTACCGCAGGGGGCGGGCTTTCTTT
-	once	TRBV7-2	TRBJ1-2	CASSLASGGGNYGYTF	TGTGCCAGCAGCTTAGCGAGCGGGGGGGGGAACTATGGCTACACCTTC
TRBD2	-	TRBV2	TRBJ2-7	CASRGIGLAGWEQYF	TGTGCCAGCAGGGGGATTGGACTAGCGGGATGGGAGCAGTACTTC
-	-	TRBV30	TRBJ2-1	CAWSRGSTGYNEQFF	TGTGCCTGGAGTCGCGGGAGTACAGGGTACAATGAGCAGTTCTTC
-	few	TRBV5-1	TRBJ1-2	CASSFEGSWENGYTF	TGCGCCAGCAGTTTTGAGGGAAGTTGGGAGAATGGCTACACCTTC
-	-	TRBV9	TRBJ2-7	CASSPPSTSREQYF	TGTGCCAGCAGCCCTCCCTCGACTAGTCGCGAGCAGTACTTC
TRBD1	-	TRBV18	TRBJ1-2	CASSSSDRGYGYTF	TGTGCCAGCTCATCCTCAGACAGGGGTTATGGCTACACCTTC
TRBD1	once	TRBV2	TRBJ1-4	CASSVADRGPTNEKLFF	TGTGCCAGCAGTGTGGCGGACAGGGGGCCAACTAATGAAAAACTGTTTTTT
-	-	TRBV5-8	TRBJ1-5	CASSLVLGSTGHSNQPQHF	TGTGCCAGCAGCTTGGTCTTGGGCTCGACAGGACATAGCAATCAGCCCCAGCATTTT
TRBD2	-	TRBV7-9	TRBJ2-3	CASSRTSGRTDTQYF	TGTGCCAGCAGCAGGACTAGCGGCCGCACAGATACGCAGTATTTT
-	once	TRBV7-9	TRBJ2-7	CASSLATGNEQYF	TGTGCCAGCAGCTTAGCTACAGGCAACGAGCAGTACTTC
-	-	TRBV7-3	TRBJ2-2	CASSPGLNTGELFF	TGTGCCAGCAGCCCCGGACTAAACACCGGGGAGCTGTTTTTT
TRBD1	-	TRBV29-1	TRBJ1-5	CSVRQGNQPQHF	TGCAGCGTTAGACAGGGAAATCAGCCCCAGCATTTT